This T cell receptor (beta chain) is from a study of blood T cell repertoires in COVID-19. This clone was observed a single time. The assay was immunoSEQ multiplex PCR, and TCRdb's table has in-frame clones only and misses some. The profile shows roughly 250,000 clones, approximately 90% of them singletons. CDR1 and CDR2 (germline): LGHDT, YNNKEL (reference sequence). The CDR3 totals 15 residues. V lost 5 bases and J lost 6, with 17 bases in between. Source material: PBMCs or T cells enriched from blood (not recorded which). J is TRBJ2-1 and V is TRBV3-1 (or the pseudogene TRBV3-2); a weak D match, TRBD1 (7 bases). The origin of this receptor is a woman between 40 and 55 years old with acute COVID-19. The chain's CDR3 is CASSARGVMVNEQFF. In DNA form, the CDR3 reads TGTGCCAGCAGCGCCAGGGGGGTAATGGTCAATGAGCAGTTCTTC.